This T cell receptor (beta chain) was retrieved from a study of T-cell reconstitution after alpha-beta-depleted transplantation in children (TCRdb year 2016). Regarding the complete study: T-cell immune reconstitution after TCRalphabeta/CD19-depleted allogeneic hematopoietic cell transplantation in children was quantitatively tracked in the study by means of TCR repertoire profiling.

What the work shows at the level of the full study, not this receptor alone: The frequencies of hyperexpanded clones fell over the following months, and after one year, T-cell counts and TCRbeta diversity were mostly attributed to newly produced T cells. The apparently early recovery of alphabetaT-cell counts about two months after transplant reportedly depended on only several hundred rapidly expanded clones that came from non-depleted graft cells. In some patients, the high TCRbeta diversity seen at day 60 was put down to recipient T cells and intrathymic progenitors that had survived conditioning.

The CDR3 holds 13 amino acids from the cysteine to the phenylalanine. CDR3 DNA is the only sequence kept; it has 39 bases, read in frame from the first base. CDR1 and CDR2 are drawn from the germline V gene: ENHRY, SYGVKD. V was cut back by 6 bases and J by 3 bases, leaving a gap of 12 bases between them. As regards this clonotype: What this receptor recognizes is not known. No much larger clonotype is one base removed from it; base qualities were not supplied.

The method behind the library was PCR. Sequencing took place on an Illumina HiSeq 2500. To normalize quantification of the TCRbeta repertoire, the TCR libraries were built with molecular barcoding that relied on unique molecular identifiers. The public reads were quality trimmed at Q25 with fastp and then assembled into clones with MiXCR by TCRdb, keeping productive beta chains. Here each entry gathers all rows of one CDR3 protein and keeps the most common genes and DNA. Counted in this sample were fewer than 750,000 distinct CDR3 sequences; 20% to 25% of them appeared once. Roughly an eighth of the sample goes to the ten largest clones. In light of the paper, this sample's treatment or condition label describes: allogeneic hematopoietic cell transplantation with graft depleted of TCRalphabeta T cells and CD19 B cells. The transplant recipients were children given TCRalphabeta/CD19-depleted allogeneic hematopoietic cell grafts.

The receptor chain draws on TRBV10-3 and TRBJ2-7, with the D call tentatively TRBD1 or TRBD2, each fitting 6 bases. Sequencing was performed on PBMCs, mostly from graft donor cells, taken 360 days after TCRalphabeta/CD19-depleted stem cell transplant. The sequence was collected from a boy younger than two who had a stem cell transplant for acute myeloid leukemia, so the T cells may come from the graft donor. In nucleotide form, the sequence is TGTGCCATCAGCCGGGGGCCGGGCTACGAGCAGTACTTC. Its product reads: CAISRGPGYEQYF.